The T cell receptor (beta chain) under discussion was sequenced for a study of shared clonotypes between healthy human individuals (dated by TCRdb to about 2020). In terms of the full investigation: The cohort comprised a couple of women and a few men aged 18 to 49 years. Per donor, three plates each were used for CD4 naive and CD4 memory, two for CD8 naive, and one for CD8 memory. The study deeply sequenced blood TCR repertoires of five healthy adults to estimate repertoire size and the extent of clonotype sharing between individuals. To increase sequencing depth and limit assay-specific biases, TCR repertoire library preparation and sequencing were carried out by different laboratories using diverse techniques. Between about 0.9 and 8.9 billion PBMCs per donor were obtained by leukapheresis. The paper's findings and limits, for the study overall: Higher generation probabilities were observed for clonotypes shared by all four sorted-subset donors than for non-shared clonotypes. Pairwise subsampling indicated that sequencing depth was expected to affect the degree of clonotype sharing among donors. Sampling was restricted to blood, and TCR repertoires in tissue are likely to differ from TCR repertoires in blood. Larger estimated clonotype richness was generally found for naive subsets than for memory subsets. Incomplete sequencing was indicated by rarefaction of sorted-subset datasets, despite the large sequencing depth. Sharing across a handful of donors was observed for approximately 5% of naive CD4, less than 4% of naive CD8, about 2.5% of memory CD4, and less than 0.45% of memory CD8 clonotypes. The genetic and exposure-history diversity represented was limited by the small number of donors.

The donors were healthy, HIV-negative adults with no recently reported acute infections or vaccinations. Every donor was a Caucasian adult residing in Nashville, Tennessee, USA. CD4+ T cells were enriched by magnetic negative selection, after which naive cells were positively selected on CD45RA and the negative fraction was taken as the memory subset. After blood collection by leukapheresis, PBMCs were isolated using Ficoll-Histopaque density gradient centrifugation and then cryopreserved in the vapor phase of liquid nitrogen. Analytical flow cytometry was used to check the purity and quantity of every magnetically sorted T cell population. Genomic DNA was isolated from each sorted fraction and quantified by UV absorbance on a Nanodrop 2000c. From the germline V gene, CDR1 is ENHRY and CDR2 is SYGVKD. From V the trimming removes 6 bases and from J it removes 2 bases, while the gene matches leave 3 bases of the junction unaccounted for. The CDR3 holds 14 amino acids from the cysteine to the phenylalanine. Only the CDR3 DNA stays, 42 bases, in frame from base 1.

TCR CDR3 regions were amplified from genomic DNA by multiplex PCR using the deep immunoSEQ assay. Extracted genomic DNA from each cell subset was distributed evenly across all wells of several immunoSEQ 96-well plates, and each plate was treated as a replicate. For sorted subsets, each replicate PCR was loaded with approximately 0.2 ug genomic DNA, equivalent to about 30,000 T cell genomes. The purified libraries were quantified using a Qubit 3.0 fluorometer, sized with a Bioanalyzer 2100, and then quantified again using the KAPA Library Quantification kit. A separate single-read 150-cycle Illumina NextSeq 550 flow cell was used to sequence each immunoSEQ 96-well plate. Turning to the authors' computational methods: Because the immunoSEQ output included only junctional sequences and no quality scores, the filtering could not be the same as the filtering used for full-length reads. Sequences were annotated with PyIR, a Python wrapper for IgBLAST v1.9, and V/J genes and CDR3 were assigned using IMGT germline references. Reads with weak V/J assignments (E-value above 1e-6), missing CDR3, stop codons, out-of-frame junctions, or ambiguous translated residues were removed. V3J clonotypes were defined by identical inferred V gene, J gene, and CDR3 amino acid sequence. Percentage overlap between repertoires was calculated by dividing the number of shared unique clonotypes by the size of the smaller repertoire. Three approaches were used to assess repertoire richness: RTK rarefaction, the Chao1 estimator, and Recon v2.1 estimates of unobserved clonotypes. Generation probabilities were computed with OLGA for all TCRbeta clonotypes obtained by the gDNA method from several donors. The immuneACCESS repertoire file appears here via TCRdb, limited to in-frame rearrangements. These files lack a portion of the clones; in checked studies, under half of the deficit traces to unresolved V genes, and the cause of the others is not known. Clone size and the V and J calls come from that table; the DNA yielded D and trimming. Within this sample are some 1,400,000 clones, with more than 95% of them counted one time only. The top ten constitute 1.2% of the sample.

A note on this clone: Its antigen is not yet known. No qualities accompany the bases; no much larger clone lies one base away.

Here the chain combines TRBV10-3 and TRBJ2-7; 11 central bases correspond to TRBD1. Sequencing used naive CD4+ T cells sorted from blood. In the paper's terms, the cell subset or site label means: CD45RA+ positively selected. The receptor's source is a man aged 25-45 years in good health. The CDR3 reads as follows: CAISGTGGTYEQYF. DNA sequence: TGTGCCATCAGCGGGACAGGGGGAACCTACGAGCAGTACTTC.